Sequencing of this T cell receptor beta chain was carried out in a study of T cell repertoires in aging, cancer and after chemotherapy. Peripheral blood genomic DNA, not sorted cells or RNA, was the template. Multiplex touch-down PCR with TRB-A/B primers amplified rearranged V-D-J TRB sequences. TCRdb independently ran MiXCR on the multiplex PCR reads; one entry per CDR3 protein. The sample has approximately 7,800 distinct CDR3 sequences; around two fifths are singletons. The CDR3 spans 17 residues. Germline V CDR1 and CDR2: MNHEY, SVGAGI. V was pared by 6 bases and J by 2 bases, with 9 bases of the junction left unmatched.

Sample: blood. This TCR was sampled from a human donor in good health. The chain couples TRBV6-5 to TRBJ2-6, with 8 bases that match TRBD1. The CDR3 DNA follows: TGTGCCAGCAGATCCCCAGGGGGCTTGACTGGGGCCAACGTCCTGACTTTC. This gives the protein CASRSPGGLTGANVLTF.